Listed here are 32 T cell receptor beta chains from one sample, sequenced in a study of blood T cell repertoires in COVID-19. The table came from immunoSEQ multiplex PCR; TCRdb's copy has only in-frame clones and leaves some out. The data contain approximately 250,000 clones, approximately 90% of them seen just once; the ten biggest clones take up approximately 2%. Sequenced: PBMCs or T cells enriched from blood (not recorded which). The receptors shown here come from a woman between 55 and 75 years old in a cohort exposed to, infected with or recovered from COVID-19 (not recorded which).

The rearrangement uses TRBV5-4 and TRBJ2-5; 10 bases align to TRBD2. The length of the CDR3 is 16 residues. The ends lost 2 bases at V and 5 bases at J; junction bases unmatched: 9. The germline CDR1 and CDR2 sequences are SGHNT and YYREEE (reference sequence). CDR3 in DNA: TGTGCCAGCAGCTTTCCTATAGCGGGAGGTGGGGAGACCCAGTACTTC. This gives the protein CASSFPIAGGGETQYF.

The chain couples TRBV4-1 to TRBJ2-1, with TRBD2 identical over 12 bases. J gave up 7 bases and V 1 base, and 5 bases lay outside the gene matches. Germline lookup yields CDR1 MGHRA and CDR2 YSYEKL. The CDR3 is 16 residues long. CDR3 bases: TGCGCCAGCAGCCAAGGGACTAGCGGGAATGGTAATGAGCAGTTCTTC. This gives the protein CASSQGTSGNGNEQFF.

This clone has just one count. The chain carries TRBV6-5 and TRBJ2-5, with D tentatively TRBD2 (6 bases). The V gene's germline CDR1 is MNHEY and CDR2 SVGAGI. The germline V and J ends were trimmed by 5 bases and 1 base, with 14 bases remaining between them. This CDR3 is built from 15 residues. Here the CDR3 reads CASSLSLAFQETQYF. Written as DNA, the CDR3 is TGTGCCAGCAGTCTATCCCTAGCGTTCCAAGAGACCCAGTACTTC.

The chain is built from TRBV7-9 and TRBJ2-5; 10 bases map to TRBD2. The trim removed 2 bases at V and 5 bases at J, leaving 11 bases unmatched. CDR1 SEHNR and CDR2 FQNEAQ come from the germline V gene (reference sequence). This CDR3 has 17 amino acids. CDR3 in amino acids: CASSLFINPGLAETQYF. The CDR3 DNA sequence: TGTGCCAGCAGCTTATTCATCAACCCGGGACTAGCGGAGACCCAGTACTTC.

The chain is built from TRBV6-5 and TRBJ2-7; D is possibly TRBD1 (7 bases). This CDR3 has 15 residues. V lost 6 bases and J 0 bases, leaving 15 bases between the germline ends. Germline CDR1 reads MNHEY; CDR2 reads SVGAGI. The CDR3 region is CASSSPGGSSYEQYF. In DNA form, the CDR3 reads TGTGCCAGCAGCTCTCCAGGGGGGAGCTCCTACGAGCAGTACTTC.

The J gene is TRBJ2-2, the V gene TRBV6-5; D may be TRBD2 (6 bases). CDR3 size: 14 residues. The germline V gene has CDR1 MNHEY and CDR2 SVGAGI. The ends were cut back, 4 bases at V and 1 base at J, with 7 bases in the middle. The CDR3 reads CASSSGENTGELFF. Written as DNA, the CDR3 is TGTGCCAGCAGTTCGGGGGAGAACACCGGGGAGCTGTTTTTT.

The J gene is TRBJ2-7, the V gene TRBV18, with TRBD1 identical over 9 bases. Looked up from germline, CDR1 is KGHSH and CDR2 is LQKENI. V dropped 2 bases and J dropped 3; count of bases not matched to a gene: 5. The CDR3 loop spans 15 amino acids. CDR3 loop: CASSPTGGTGYEQYF. The CDR3 DNA sequence: TGTGCCAGCTCACCAACAGGGGGCACGGGCTACGAGCAGTACTTC.

In the case of this clone: The same CDR3 is also encoded by other DNA sequences in this sample. The chain combines TRBV5-1 with TRBJ1-5, with D tentatively TRBD1 (5 bases). CDR3 size: 15 residues. Germline assignment: CDR1 SGHRS and CDR2 YFSETQ. The V and J ends lost 0 bases and 3 bases respectively, with 10 bases between them. The CDR3 loop is CASSLEGLSNQPQHF. CDR3 nucleotides: TGCGCCAGCAGCTTGGAGGGGCTCTCCAATCAGCCCCAGCATTTT.

The chain employs TRBV7-5 and TRBJ2-1; the table's TRBD2 call for D was not verified on the DNA. TRBV7-5 is noted as a pseudogene. This CDR3 region has 14 residues. The CDR3 sequence is CARSGTSYYNEQFF. Written as DNA, the CDR3 is TGTGCCAGAAGCGGGACTAGCTATTACAATGAGCAGTTCTTC.

The chain is built from TRBV18 and TRBJ2-7, with D perhaps TRBD1 (6 bases). V lost 1 base and J 0 bases, leaving 19 bases between the germline ends. The CDR3 runs to 18 residues. Germline CDR1 is KGHSH and CDR2 is LQKENI. Here the CDR3 DNA reads TGTGCCAGCTCACCACGGTTCCCATTACGGGACACCTCCTACGAGCAGTACTTC. Protein: CASSPRFPLRDTSYEQYF.

The rearrangement links TRBV7-3 to TRBJ1-1; D possibly corresponds to TRBD1 (5 bases). The V and J ends lost 1 base and 9 bases respectively, with 12 bases between them. The CDR3 has 13 residues. CDR1 and CDR2 from the germline V gene are SGHTA and FQGTGA. The CDR3, as DNA: TGTGCCAGCAGCTTAAGCTTCCAGGGTCAAGCTTTCTTT. This encodes CASSLSFQGQAFF.

As DNA, the CDR3 is TGTGCTAGTGGTCCGGAGGGCAAAGGAGCTGAAGCTTTCTTT. It encodes CASGPEGKGAEAFF. J is TRBJ1-1 and V is TRBV12-5; no reliable D call. The germline V gene has CDR1 LGHNT and CDR2 FRNRAP. V lost 5 bases, J lost 6 bases, and 16 bases lay in between. The CDR3 sequence is 14 residues long.

For the CDR3, the DNA is TGTGCCAGCAGTCAATCTAGACAGGGGAACACTGAAGCTTTCTTT. Protein: CASSQSRQGNTEAFF. This chain joins TRBV27 and TRBJ1-1, with 7 bases matching TRBD1. Germline CDR1 reads MNHEY; CDR2 reads SMNVEV (reference sequence). V lost 5 bases and J lost 1; bases outside the gene matches: 7. The CDR3 is 15 residues long.

The V gene is TRBV28, the J gene TRBJ2-3, with 9 bases matching TRBD2. The CDR3 loop spans 15 amino acids. The germline gives CDR1 MDHEN, CDR2 SYDVKM. V trimming: 2 bases; J trimming: 3 bases; junction bases outside the gene matches: 3. Here the CDR3 reads CASSLASGVTDTQYF. Written as DNA, the CDR3 is TGTGCCAGCAGTTTAGCTAGCGGGGTAACAGATACGCAGTATTTT.

V usage is TRBV24-1 and J usage is TRBJ1-6; D remains unclear. The CDR3 length is 14 residues. Trimming left V 4 bases short and J 9 bases short, with 12 bases between. CDR1 and CDR2 from the germline V gene are KGHDR and SFDVKD. In DNA, the CDR3 is TGTGCCACCAGTGAAGCAGTAGCCGGTTCACCCCTCCACTTT. Amino acids: CATSEAVAGSPLHF.

The count of this clone is one. This rearrangement joins TRBV18 to TRBJ1-2; 8 bases line up with TRBD1. This CDR3 region has 17 residues. Germline V gene lookup returns CDR1 KGHSH and CDR2 LQKENI. J lost 4 bases, V lost 3 bases, and 13 bases had no gene match. The CDR3 loop reads CASSPGQGALLGYGYTF. The DNA for the CDR3 is TGTGCCAGCTCACCTGGACAGGGTGCCCTACTAGGCTATGGCTACACCTTC.

This chain links TRBV9 with TRBJ1-1; D remains unclear. The CDR3 totals 15 residues. Germline V gives CDR1 SGDLS, CDR2 YYNGEE. V lost 4 bases to trimming and J lost 11 bases, with 24 bases between them. CDR3 loop: CASSPEGGVDIAAFF. The CDR3 DNA sequence: TGTGCCAGCAGCCCTGAGGGTGGGGTTGATATTGCGGCTTTCTTT.

A remark on this clone: One end of the junction is discordant with germline, which a read error may explain. The V gene is TRBV19, the J gene TRBJ2-7, with 12 bases identical to TRBD1. The CDR3 has 14 residues. Germline V lookup: CDR1 LNHDA, CDR2 SQIVND (reference sequence). DNA for the CDR3: TGTGCCAGTGCGACGGGACAGGGGGCTTACGAGCAGTACTTT. It is translated as CASATGQGAYEQYF.

This chain joins TRBV14 and TRBJ2-7; possible D gene TRBD2, 6 bases. Trimming left V 10 bases short and J 2 bases short, with 18 bases between. The length of the CDR3 is 14 residues. Germline V gene lookup returns CDR1 SGHDN and CDR2 FVKESK. The CDR3 coding sequence is TGTGCCACGACACAGAGGAGGGACCCCTACGAGCAGTACTTC. Translation: CATTQRRDPYEQYF.

The chain combines TRBV28 with TRBJ2-6; D unclear. CDR1 MDHEN and CDR2 SYDVKM come from the germline V gene. CDR3 length equals 15 residues. The ends were cut back, 3 bases at V and 2 bases at J, with 8 bases in the middle. The CDR3 DNA follows: TGTGCCAGCAGTTTTTCGGGTGCTGGGGCCAACGTCCTGACTTTC. As protein: CASSFSGAGANVLTF. Full variable domain (rest looked up from reference TRBV28 and TRBJ2-6): DVKVTQSSRYLVKRTGEKVFLECVQDMDHENMFWYRQDPGLGLRLIYFSYDVKMKEKGDIPEGYSVSREKKERFSLILESASTNQTSMYLCASSFSGAGANVLTFGAGSRLTVL.

This clone was detected once. V gene TRBV18 combines with J gene TRBJ1-2; D possibly corresponds to TRBD1 (6 bases). The CDR3 sequence is 16 residues long. CDR1 and CDR2 (germline): KGHSH, LQKENI. The germline V and J ends were trimmed by 3 bases and 5 bases, with 19 bases remaining between them. CDR3 sequence (DNA): TGTGCCAGCTCACCGCCCAAGGGGGGGGCTGGGTATGGCTACACCTTC. It encodes CASSPPKGGAGYGYTF.

This chain links TRBV4-1 with TRBJ2-5; D is perhaps TRBD2 (7 bases). The CDR3 consists of 16 residues. The germline V gene encodes CDR1 MGHRA and CDR2 YSYEKL. V was clipped by 4 bases and J by 2 bases, with 17 bases between them. CDR3 in DNA: TGCGCCAGCAGCCTACGAGAGGGAGGGGGTCAAGAGACCCAGTACTTC. Residues: CASSLREGGGQETQYF.

This clone counts as medium-sized. The DNA of the CDR3 is TGTGCCAGCAGTGAAGCGCTTGATGGGAGGGGCAAGTACTTC. It is translated as CASSEALDGRGKYF. This rearrangement joins TRBV2 to TRBJ2-5; 7 bases map to TRBD2. CDR3 size: 14 residues. V lost 0 bases and J lost 12; bases outside the gene matches: 10. Germline CDR1 SNHLY, CDR2 FYNNEI.

On this clone: Other DNA sequences in this sample translate to the same CDR3. This sequence joins TRBV5-1 and TRBJ1-1; no definite D call. Trimming pared 0 bases from V and 4 bases from J, leaving 10 bases between. CDR1 SGHRS and CDR2 YFSETQ come from the germline V gene. The CDR3 length is 14 residues. CDR3 DNA sequence: TGCGCCAGCAGCTTGGCCGCGGGAGGCACTGAAGCTTTCTTT. Its translation is CASSLAAGGTEAFF.

The chain couples TRBV5-1 to TRBJ2-7; 12 nucleotides match TRBD2. The CDR3 extends over 15 amino acids. The V segment lost 6 bases and the J segment 6 bases; nucleotides outside the gene matches: 10. The germline gives CDR1 SGHRS, CDR2 YFSETQ. CDR3 loop: CASKRLAGELGEQYF. Here the CDR3 DNA reads TGCGCCAGCAAACGACTAGCGGGAGAGCTAGGCGAGCAGTACTTC.

V and J are TRBV30 and TRBJ2-5; 12 bases line up with TRBD2. The J segment lost 0 bases and the V segment lost 7 bases, leaving 12 bases of the junction unmatched. Germline loops: CDR1 GTSNPN, CDR2 SVGIG (reference sequence). The CDR3 extends over 17 amino acids. This chain's CDR3 is CASPAELAGGYQETQYF. CDR3 nucleotides: TGTGCCTCCCCCGCGGAACTAGCGGGAGGTTACCAAGAGACCCAGTACTTC.

This sequence joins TRBV3-1 (or the pseudogene TRBV3-2) and TRBJ2-3, with D perhaps TRBD2 (5 bases). Per germline, CDR1 LGHDT and CDR2 YNNKEL (reference sequence). The V end lost 11 bases, the J end lost 1 base, and 16 bases lay between the germline ends. This CDR3 is 14 amino acids long. CDR3 residues: CAVSRRAGTDTQYF. Here the CDR3 DNA reads TGTGCCGTCTCGAGGCGGGCTGGCACAGATACGCAGTATTTT.

This clone was seen once. The chain is built from TRBV20-1 and TRBJ1-4; maybe TRBD1 (6 bases). The CDR3 is made up of 13 amino acids. V was pared by 3 bases and J by 7 bases, with 12 bases between. Germline V gene sequence: CDR1 DFQATT, CDR2 SNEGSKA (reference sequence). The CDR3 DNA reads TGCAGTGCTAGTAGCCAGGGGCGTGAAAAACTGTTTTTT. Translated: CSASSQGREKLFF.

The chain carries TRBV4-3 and TRBJ2-3, with 8 bases matching TRBD2. Trimming at V came to 1 base and at J to 2 bases, leaving 8 bases not matched to a gene. The CDR3 is 17 residues long. Looked up from germline, CDR1 is LGHNA and CDR2 is YSLEER. CDR3: CASSQGRASGYTDTQYF. CDR3 nucleotides: TGCGCCAGCAGCCAAGGGCGGGCTAGCGGGTACACAGATACGCAGTATTTT.

This chain joins TRBV7-2 and TRBJ2-7, with D maybe TRBD2 (6 bases). Trimming cost V 5 bases and J 7 bases, with 15 bases left between them. Germline V gene data show CDR1 as SGHTA and CDR2 as FQGNSA. The CDR3 totals 13 residues. This CDR3 reads CASSQGLPFEQYF. CDR3 nucleotides: TGTGCCAGCAGCCAGGGACTCCCCTTTGAGCAGTACTTC.

This sequence joins TRBV6-1 and TRBJ1-2; D unclear. The V end lost 0 bases, the J end lost 5 bases, and 7 bases lay between the germline ends. CDR1 and CDR2 (germline): MNHNS, SASEGT. The CDR3 length is 13 residues. Here the CDR3 reads CASSEAEGYGYTF. CDR3 DNA: TGTGCCAGCAGTGAAGCTGAGGGATATGGCTACACCTTC.

V is TRBV25-1 and J is TRBJ2-5; D is ambiguous. From germline, CDR1 is MGHDK and CDR2 SYGVNS. The CDR3 extends over 17 amino acids. Trimming removed 5 bases from V and 1 base from J, with 20 bases in between. The CDR3 protein is CASSQPAVAASQETQYF. DNA of the CDR3: TGTGCCAGCAGTCAACCCGCAGTGGCCGCCTCCCAAGAGACCCAGTACTTC.